The source of this T cell receptor (beta chain) is a study of blood T cell repertoires in COVID-19. Looking at the study overall: COVID-19 samples, acute and convalescent, were from the United States, Italy and Spain. PBMCs, B-cell-depleted T cells, or T cells were the source of the cDNA or gDNA that made up the material.

Looked up from germline, CDR1 is SEHNR and CDR2 is FQNEAQ (reference sequence). Trimming at V came to 2 bases and at J to 0 bases, leaving 3 bases not matched to a gene. The CDR3 extends over 16 amino acids. In the original processing: Nucleated cell number was recorded as an estimate derived from reference gene primer amplification. Clones were sequenced by immunoSEQ multiplex PCR, and TCRdb holds only the in-frame ones, with some missing. V and J calls and clone size are copied from that table; D and trimming were computed from the DNA. The table has under 85,000 clones, over 80% seen once. The chain carries TRBV7-9 and TRBJ2-2, with 7 bases that match TRBD1. The receptor was derived from a man aged 55 to 70 with active or convalescent COVID-19. The material sequenced was peripheral blood. DNA for the CDR3: TGTGCCAGCAGCTTACAAGGGGGCGCGAACACCGGGGAGCTGTTTTTT. It codes for CASSLQGGANTGELFF.